The text below deals with one T cell receptor beta chain. Antigen unknown. Here immunoSEQ multiplex PCR was the method, and the copy in TCRdb shows in-frame clones only, minus some. The sample has some 650,000 clones, around 97% seen once. In the CD4+ fraction, cells were divided into CD45RA+ naive and CD45RA-negative memory subsets. Germline V CDR1 and CDR2: MNHNS, SASEGT. Trimming shortened V by 3 bases and J by 0 bases, and 5 bases separated the two germline ends. This CDR3 has 14 residues. The data stem from a study of shared clonotypes between healthy human individuals. Study-level points and caveats: Lower generation probabilities were found for non-shared clonotypes than for those shared by all four donors. Tissue TCR repertoires likely differ from these blood-only repertoires. Naive subsets generally exceeded memory subsets in estimated richness.

The V and J genes are TRBV6-1 and TRBJ2-2, with D tentatively TRBD1 or TRBD2 (5 bases each). The sequence was collected from a woman in her thirties in good health. The sample consisted of naive CD4+ T cells sorted from blood. Subset indicated: CD45RA+ positively selected. The CDR3 sequence is CASSEGANTGELFF. CDR3 DNA sequence: TGTGCCAGCAGTGAGGGGGCGAACACCGGGGAGCTGTTTTTT.